This is a list of T cell receptor beta chains from one sample in a study of radiation and T cells in renal cell carcinoma. Measured with immunoSEQ multiplex PCR; TCRdb has only the in-frame clones, and not every one. Of some 120,000 clones listed, 88% are singletons. Here the sequenced sample was blood, taken from a patient whose treatment included radiotherapy and nephrectomy. All receptors derive from a woman in her seventies with renal cell carcinoma. The CDR3 runs from the conserved cysteine through the conserved F or W. D genes are given only for firm matches. Expanded clones get a size class; other rows say once, few or many, or leave the size out.

.	.	TRBV11-3	TRBJ2-7	CASSPGPGTYEQYF	TGTGCCAGCAGCCCAGGCCCTGGGACTTACGAGCAGTACTTC
TRBD1	.	TRBV25-1	TRBJ1-4	CASSATRDRPALNEKLFF	TGTGCCAGCAGCGCTACCCGGGACAGGCCAGCTCTAAATGAAAAACTGTTTTTT
TRBD2	.	TRBV7-6	TRBJ2-6	CASSLVGASGGAGGANVLTF	TGTGCCAGCAGCTTAGTGGGTGCTAGCGGGGGGGCCGGTGGGGCCAACGTCCTGACTTTC
TRBD1	.	TRBV11-1	TRBJ1-2	CASSSGGYGYTF	TGTGCCAGCAGCTCAGGGGGCTATGGCTACACCTTC
.	.	TRBV29-1	TRBJ2-7	CSVEGGEGTAAYEQYF	TGCAGCGTTGAAGGGGGAGAGGGCACGGCAGCCTACGAGCAGTACTTC
.	.	TRBV7-7	TRBJ2-5	CASSFGPQETQYF	TGTGCTAGCAGCTTTGGACCCCAAGAGACCCAGTACTTC
.	once	TRBV7-8	TRBJ2-1	CASSLEAGAKNYEQFF	TGTGCCAGCAGCTTAGAGGCAGGGGCCAAGAACTATGAGCAGTTCTTC
.	.	TRBV11-2	TRBJ2-1	CASSLVRDQYNEQFF	TGTGCCAGCAGCTTAGTCAGGGACCAGTACAATGAGCAGTTCTTC
.	.	TRBV7-2	TRBJ1-1	CASSLARGATEAFF	TGTGCCAGCAGCTTAGCCCGGGGGGCCACTGAAGCTTTCTTT
.	.	TRBV19	TRBJ1-3	CASRHRAPGNTIYF	TGTGCCAGTAGGCACAGGGCCCCTGGAAACACCATATATTTT
TRBD2	.	TRBV30	TRBJ2-2	CAWAGVRANTGELFF	TGTGCCTGGGCGGGGGTTCGGGCGAACACCGGGGAGCTGTTTTTT
.	.	TRBV5-1	TRBJ1-1	CASSLRTGNTEAFF	TGCGCCAGCAGCTTGCGGACGGGGAACACTGAAGCTTTCTTT
TRBD1	.	TRBV16	TRBJ1-1	CASSLTLRQGLSRDTEAFF	TGTGCCAGCAGCCTAACGCTTCGACAGGGTCTGTCTAGAGACACTGAAGCTTTCTTT
.	.	TRBV15	TRBJ1-2	CATSRGDNYGYTF	TGTGCCACCAGCAGAGGGGACAACTATGGCTACACCTTC
TRBD1	once	TRBV5-6	TRBJ1-1	CASRNRQGVTVTEAFF	TGTGCCAGCAGGAATAGACAGGGGGTAACGGTCACTGAAGCTTTCTTT
.	.	TRBV6-5	TRBJ2-1	CASSYSPPGSNEQFF	TGTGCCAGCAGTTACTCCCCCCCGGGGAGTAATGAGCAGTTCTTC
.	.	TRBV27	TRBJ2-3	CASSLVGSRTDTQYF	TGTGCCAGCAGTTTGGTGGGGAGTCGAACAGATACGCAGTATTTT
TRBD1	.	TRBV30	TRBJ2-4	CAWSGGTGEYF	TGTGCCTGGAGTGGAGGGACAGGGGAGTACTTC
.	.	TRBV7-9	TRBJ1-3	CASSLGIGNTIYF	TGTGCCAGCAGCCTGGGAATAGGAAACACCATATATTTT
.	.	TRBV5-6	TRBJ1-1	CASSFYRGYTEAFF	TGTGCCAGCAGCTTTTATCGGGGGTACACTGAAGCTTTCTTT
.	.	TRBV10-3	TRBJ1-5	CAISDTGNNQPQHF	TGTGCCATCAGTGACACTGGAAACAATCAGCCCCAGCATTTT
TRBD2	.	TRBV11-2	TRBJ2-7	CASSLTLAGAVDEQYF	TGTGCCAGCAGCCTCACCCTAGCGGGGGCGGTGGACGAGCAGTACTTC
.	.	TRBV6-6	TRBJ1-1	CASSPRQTGNTEAFF	TGTGCCAGCAGTCCCCGACAGACAGGGAACACTGAAGCTTTCTTT
.	.	TRBV9	TRBJ1-4	CASSAWPATNEKLFF	TGTGCCAGCAGCGCGTGGCCAGCAACTAATGAAAAACTGTTTTTT
.	.	TRBV6-5	TRBJ1-2	CASRRDTYGYTF	TGTGCCAGCAGACGGGACACCTATGGCTACACCTTC
.	few	TRBV6-1	TRBJ1-2	CASSEADRRNYGYTF	TGTGCCAGCAGTGAAGCGGACAGAAGGAACTATGGCTACACCTTC
TRBD1	.	TRBV2	TRBJ2-5	CARTGGVGETQYF	TGTGCCAGGACAGGGGGGGTGGGAGAGACCCAGTACTTC
.	.	TRBV7-9	TRBJ2-1	CASSLGSVGYEQFF	TGTGCCAGCAGCTTAGGATCGGTTGGGTACGAGCAGTTCTTC
.	.	TRBV2	TRBJ2-5	CASSTKETQYF	TGTGCCAGCAGTACTAAAGAGACCCAGTACTTC
.	.	TRBV7-2	TRBJ2-7	CASSLAGGPSEQYF	TGTGCCAGCAGCTTAGCGGGGGGGCCGAGCGAGCAGTACTTC
TRBD1	.	TRBV19	TRBJ1-1	CASSARDRVALAFF	TGTGCCAGTAGTGCCCGGGACAGGGTTGCTCTGGCTTTCTTT
.	.	TRBV7-2	TRBJ1-1	CASSLRAGLTNTEAFF	TGTGCCAGCAGCTTAAGGGCTGGACTGACGAACACTGAAGCTTTCTTT
.	.	TRBV27	TRBJ1-5	CASSFLPLSGNQPQHF	TGTGCCAGCAGTTTTCTCCCACTGTCGGGTAATCAGCCCCAGCATTTT
.	.	TRBV18	TRBJ2-5	CASSPARETQYF	TGTGCCAGCTCACCGGCAAGAGAGACCCAGTACTTC
.	.	TRBV6-5	TRBJ2-2	CASQRSSAGELFF	TGTGCCAGCCAGCGGTCGTCCGCCGGGGAGCTGTTTTTT
.	once	TRBV7-2	TRBJ2-7	CASSRGRDEQYF	TGTGCCAGCAGCCGAGGCAGGGACGAGCAGTACTTC
TRBD1	once	TRBV19	TRBJ1-4	CASSRPGTGAHEKLFF	TGTGCCAGTAGTCGCCCCGGGACAGGAGCTCATGAAAAACTGTTTTTT
TRBD1	.	TRBV18	TRBJ2-4	CASTSQGAGTKNIQYF	TGTGCCAGCACCAGTCAGGGGGCCGGAACCAAAAACATTCAGTACTTC
TRBD2	.	TRBV7-2	TRBJ2-1	CASSLVGGSYNEQFF	TGTGCCAGCAGCTTAGTGGGGGGGTCCTACAATGAGCAGTTCTTC
.	few	TRBV7-6	TRBJ1-5	CASSLDKSEGFAQPQHF	TGTGCCAGCAGCTTAGACAAAAGTGAGGGTTTTGCTCAGCCCCAGCATTTT
.	once	TRBV28	TRBJ2-1	CASSLPLVASYNEQFF	TGTGCCAGCAGTTTGCCCCTCGTGGCATCCTACAATGAGCAGTTCTTC
TRBD2	.	TRBV19	TRBJ2-2	CASSLTSGGAGELFF	TGTGCCAGTAGTCTGACTAGCGGGGGGGCCGGGGAGCTGTTTTTT
.	.	TRBV15	TRBJ1-1	CATSRLQGLWDTEAFF	TGTGCCACCAGCAGACTACAGGGATTATGGGACACTGAAGCTTTCTTT
TRBD1	.	TRBV19	TRBJ1-6	CASSDRGNSPLHF	TGTGCCAGTAGTGACAGGGGGAATTCACCCCTCCACTTT
TRBD1	.	TRBV6-6	TRBJ1-2	CASSRQGNYGYTF	TGTGCCAGCAGCAGACAGGGGAACTATGGCTACACCTTC
.	.	TRBV18	TRBJ2-3	CASSVTDTQYF	TGTGCCAGCTCAGTCACAGATACGCAGTATTTT
.	.	TRBV30	TRBJ1-6	CAWSRPGASPLHF	TGTGCCTGGAGTCGGCCTGGGGCTTCACCCCTCCACTTT
.	.	TRBV4-3	TRBJ2-7	CASSQDGPGTTSAYEQYF	TGCGCCAGCAGCCAGGACGGACCGGGGACGACTTCTGCCTACGAGCAGTACTTC
.	.	TRBV18	TRBJ1-1	CASSPPTASGAEAFF	TGTGCCAGCTCACCACCCACCGCGTCCGGGGCTGAAGCTTTCTTT
.	.	TRBV5-4	TRBJ2-2	CASSGAGRTELFF	TGTGCCAGCAGCGGGGCGGGGCGGACGGAGCTGTTTTTT
.	.	TRBV11-3	TRBJ2-6	CASSASSGANVLTF	TGTGCCAGCAGCGCCAGCTCTGGGGCCAACGTCCTGACTTTC
TRBD2	.	TRBV7-2	TRBJ2-2	CASSHRFSGGTGELFF	TGTGCCAGCAGCCATCGTTTTAGCGGGGGGACCGGGGAGCTGTTTTTT
TRBD2	.	TRBV10-3	TRBJ2-5	CAISESERGETQYF	TGTGCCATCAGTGAGTCTGAGCGGGGAGAGACCCAGTACTTC
TRBD1	.	TRBV11-3	TRBJ2-5	CASRRQGQETQYF	TGTGCCAGCAGACGACAGGGGCAAGAGACCCAGTACTTC
.	.	TRBV5-4	TRBJ2-3	CAGGTSPDTQYF	TGTGCAGGGGGAACTAGCCCAGATACGCAGTATTTT